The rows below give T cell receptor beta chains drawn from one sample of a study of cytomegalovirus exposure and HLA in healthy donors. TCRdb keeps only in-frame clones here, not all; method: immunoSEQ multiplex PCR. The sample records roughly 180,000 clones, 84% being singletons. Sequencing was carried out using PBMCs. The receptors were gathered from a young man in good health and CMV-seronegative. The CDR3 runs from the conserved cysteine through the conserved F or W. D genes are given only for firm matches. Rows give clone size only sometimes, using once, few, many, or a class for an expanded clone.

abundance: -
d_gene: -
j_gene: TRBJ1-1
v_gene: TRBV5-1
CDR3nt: TGCGCCAGCAGCTTGCATCGGGGGTGGGACACTGAAGCTTTCTTT
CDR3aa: CASSLHRGWDTEAFF

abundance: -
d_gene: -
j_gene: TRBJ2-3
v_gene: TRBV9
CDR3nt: TGTGCCAGCAGCCGTATCCCTAGCTCGGATACGCAGTATTTT
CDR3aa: CASSRIPSSDTQYF

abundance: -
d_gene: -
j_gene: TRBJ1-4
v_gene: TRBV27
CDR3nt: TGTGCCAGCAGTTTATCGTGGACTCTGGCGGAAGAAAAACTGTTTTTT
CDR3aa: CASSLSWTLAEEKLFF

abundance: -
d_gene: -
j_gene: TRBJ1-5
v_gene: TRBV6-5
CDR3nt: TGTGCCAGCAGTTTACAGGTTAATCAGCCCCAGCATTTT
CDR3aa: CASSLQVNQPQHF

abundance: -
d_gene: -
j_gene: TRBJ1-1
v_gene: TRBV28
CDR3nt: TGTGCCAGCAGTTTATATCGGATACAGCTGAACACTGAAGCTTTCTTT
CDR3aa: CASSLYRIQLNTEAFF

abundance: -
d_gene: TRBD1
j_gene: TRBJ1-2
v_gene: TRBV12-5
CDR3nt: TGTGCTAGTGGTTTGGGACAGGGGGAAGCTAACTATGGCTACACCTTC
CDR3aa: CASGLGQGEANYGYTF

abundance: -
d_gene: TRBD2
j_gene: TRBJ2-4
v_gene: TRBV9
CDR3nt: TGTGCCAGCAGCCCTAGCGGGGGGGTCACCAAAAACATTCAGTACTTC
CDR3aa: CASSPSGGVTKNIQYF

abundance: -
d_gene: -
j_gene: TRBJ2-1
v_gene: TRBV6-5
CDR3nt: TGTGCCAGCAGCAGACTAGGAGAGCATGAGCAGTTCTTC
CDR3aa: CASSRLGEHEQFF

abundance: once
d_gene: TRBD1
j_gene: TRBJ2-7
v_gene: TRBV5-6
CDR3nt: TGTGCCAGCATGCGATTGGACAGGGTTATTTACGAGCAGTACTTC
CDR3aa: CASMRLDRVIYEQYF

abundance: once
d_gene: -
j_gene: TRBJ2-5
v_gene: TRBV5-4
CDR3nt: TGTGCCAGCAGCTTGGAAGCCGGGGAGACCCAGTACTTC
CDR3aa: CASSLEAGETQYF

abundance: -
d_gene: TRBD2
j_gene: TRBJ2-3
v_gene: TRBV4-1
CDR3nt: TGCGCCAGCAGCCTTAGCGGGGGTATCGCAGATACGCAGTATTTT
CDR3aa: CASSLSGGIADTQYF

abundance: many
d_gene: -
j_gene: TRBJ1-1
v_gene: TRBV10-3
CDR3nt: TGTGCCATCAGTGAAGGGGGTCTGAACACTGAAGCTTTCTTT
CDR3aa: CAISEGGLNTEAFF

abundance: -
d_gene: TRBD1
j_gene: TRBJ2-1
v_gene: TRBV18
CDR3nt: TGTGCCAGCTCACCCCTACCCGCCGGGACAGGGGGTCGGAATGAGCAGTTCTTC
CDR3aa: CASSPLPAGTGGRNEQFF

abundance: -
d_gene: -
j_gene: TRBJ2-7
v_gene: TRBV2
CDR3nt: TGTGCCAGCAGTCCATTCTACGAGCAGTACTTC
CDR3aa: CASSPFYEQYF

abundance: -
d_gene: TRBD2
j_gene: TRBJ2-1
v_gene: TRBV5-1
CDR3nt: TGCGCCAGCAGCTTGGGGCTAGCGGGGGTTTACTACAATGAGCAGTTCTTC
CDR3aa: CASSLGLAGVYYNEQFF

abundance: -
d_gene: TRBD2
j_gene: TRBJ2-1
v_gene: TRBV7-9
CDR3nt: TGTGCCAGCAGCTTCCCCACCCCGGGACTAGCGGGACTTGAGCAGTTCTTC
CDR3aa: CASSFPTPGLAGLEQFF

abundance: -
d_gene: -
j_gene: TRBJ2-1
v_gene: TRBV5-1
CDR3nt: TGCGCCAGCAGCTTCCTTAGCAATGAGCAGTTCTTC
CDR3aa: CASSFLSNEQFF

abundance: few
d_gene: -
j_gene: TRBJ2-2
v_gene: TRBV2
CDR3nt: TGTGCCAGCAGTGTAGGACAGAGAGGCACCGGGGAGCTGTTTTTT
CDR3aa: CASSVGQRGTGELFF

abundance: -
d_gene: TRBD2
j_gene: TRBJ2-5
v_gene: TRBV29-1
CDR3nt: TGCAGCGTTGACTGGCGGGAGGGCCGTAGGTACCAAGAGACCCAGTACTTC
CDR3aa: CSVDWREGRRYQETQYF

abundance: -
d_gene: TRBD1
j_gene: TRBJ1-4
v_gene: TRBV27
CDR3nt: TGTGCCAGCAGTCGGGACAGTCCCCTCGTGGGAAAACTGTTTTTT
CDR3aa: CASSRDSPLVGKLFF

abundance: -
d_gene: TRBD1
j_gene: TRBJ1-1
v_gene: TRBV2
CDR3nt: TGTGCCAGCACCGTACAGGGGGGGGACGCTGAAGCTTTCTTT
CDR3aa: CASTVQGGDAEAFF

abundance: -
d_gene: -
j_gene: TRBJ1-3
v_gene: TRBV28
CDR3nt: TGTGCCAGCAACCCCGGCCGGGGGATTCGGTCTGGAAACACCATATATTTT
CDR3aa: CASNPGRGIRSGNTIYF

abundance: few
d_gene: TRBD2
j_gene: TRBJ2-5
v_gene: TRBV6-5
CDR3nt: TGTGCCACGGGGTTAGCGGGACGCCCAGAGACCCAGTACTTC
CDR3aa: CATGLAGRPETQYF

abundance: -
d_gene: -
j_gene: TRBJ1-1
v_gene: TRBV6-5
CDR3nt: TGTGCCAGCAGCTACGGTCGGGCTCCGGGGACTGAAGCTTTCTTT
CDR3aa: CASSYGRAPGTEAFF

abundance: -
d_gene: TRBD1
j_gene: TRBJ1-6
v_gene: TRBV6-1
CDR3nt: TGTGCCAGCAGTGAAGCAGGGCACAGGGGATGGTCACCCCTCCACTTT
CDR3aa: CASSEAGHRGWSPLHF

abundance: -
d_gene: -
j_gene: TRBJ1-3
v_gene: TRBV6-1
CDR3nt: TGTGCCAGCAGTGAATTCGTAGGACAGTATGGAAACACCATATATTTT
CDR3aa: CASSEFVGQYGNTIYF

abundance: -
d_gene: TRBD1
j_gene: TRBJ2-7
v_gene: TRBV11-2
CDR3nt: TGTGCCAGCAGTCGGGACAGAGCCTACGAGCAGTACTTC
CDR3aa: CASSRDRAYEQYF

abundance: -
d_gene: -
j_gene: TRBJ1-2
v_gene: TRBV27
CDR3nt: TGTGCCAGCAGTTCTACGGACAGCTATGGCTACACCTTC
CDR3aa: CASSSTDSYGYTF

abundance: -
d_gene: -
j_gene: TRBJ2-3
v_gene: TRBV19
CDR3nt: TGTGCCAGTAGTATGACTCCTGGTTCAGATACGCAGTATTTT
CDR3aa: CASSMTPGSDTQYF

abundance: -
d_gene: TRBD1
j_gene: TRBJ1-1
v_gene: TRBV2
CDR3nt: TGTGCCAGCAGTCCACGGGACAGGCGGTGGATGGGGGACACTGAAGCTTTCTTT
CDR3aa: CASSPRDRRWMGDTEAFF

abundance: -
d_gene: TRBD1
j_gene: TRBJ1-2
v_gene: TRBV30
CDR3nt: TGTGCCTGGAGTCAAGGGACAGGGTGGCCCCTTGGCTATGGCTACACCTTC
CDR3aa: CAWSQGTGWPLGYGYTF

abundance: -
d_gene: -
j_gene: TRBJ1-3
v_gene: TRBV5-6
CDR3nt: TGTGCCAGCAGCTTGGGAGGGGGCTCTGGAAACACCATATATTTT
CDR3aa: CASSLGGGSGNTIYF

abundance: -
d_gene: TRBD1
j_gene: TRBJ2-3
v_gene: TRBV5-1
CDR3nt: TGCGCCAGCAGCTTCCTTCAGGGGGCTAGCACAGATACGCAGTATTTT
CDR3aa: CASSFLQGASTDTQYF

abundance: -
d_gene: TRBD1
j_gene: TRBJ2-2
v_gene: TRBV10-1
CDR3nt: TGCGCCAGCAGTGCATACAGGGGGCAGGGCACCGGGGAGCTGTTTTTT
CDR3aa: CASSAYRGQGTGELFF

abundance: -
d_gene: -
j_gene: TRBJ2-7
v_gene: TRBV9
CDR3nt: TGTGCCAGCAGCGTTGCGGCAGGGGCTTCCTACGAGCAGTACTTC
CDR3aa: CASSVAAGASYEQYF

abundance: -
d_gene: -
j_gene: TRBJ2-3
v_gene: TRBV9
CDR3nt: TGTGCCAGCAGTCGCCCCGGGGGCACAGATACGCAGTATTTT
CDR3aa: CASSRPGGTDTQYF

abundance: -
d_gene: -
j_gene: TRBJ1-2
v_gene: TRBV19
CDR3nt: TGTGCCAGTGCGGGCTTCTATGGCTACACCTTC
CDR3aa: CASAGFYGYTF

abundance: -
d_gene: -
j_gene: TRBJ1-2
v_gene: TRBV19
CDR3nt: TGTGCCAGTAGTATAGAATACAGCTATAACTATGGCTACACCTTC
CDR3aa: CASSIEYSYNYGYTF